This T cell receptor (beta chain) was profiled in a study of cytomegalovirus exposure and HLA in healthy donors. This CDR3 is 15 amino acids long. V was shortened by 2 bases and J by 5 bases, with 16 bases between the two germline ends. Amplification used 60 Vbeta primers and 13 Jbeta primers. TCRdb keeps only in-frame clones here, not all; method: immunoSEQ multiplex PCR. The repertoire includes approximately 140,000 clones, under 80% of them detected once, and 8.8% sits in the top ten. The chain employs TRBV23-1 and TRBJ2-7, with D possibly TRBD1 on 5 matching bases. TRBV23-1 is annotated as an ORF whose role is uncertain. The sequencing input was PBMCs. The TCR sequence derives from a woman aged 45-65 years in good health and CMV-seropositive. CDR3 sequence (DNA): TGCGCCAGCAGTCAAGAGCCAGGGCTATACCACGAGCAGTACTTC. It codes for CASSQEPGLYHEQYF.